The rows below give T cell receptor beta chains drawn from one sample of a study of T cells in Graves' hyperthyroidism and ophthalmopathy. TCRdb fed the multiplex PCR reads into MiXCR, producing one record per CDR3 protein. The table lists hundreds of thousands of distinct CDR3 sequences, around 15% of them singletons. The specimen sequenced was blood. These receptors came from a woman aged 40 to 50 with Graves' ophthalmopathy. Each CDR3 is given with its conserved first and last residue. Each record gives: J gene, clone size, V gene, D gene, CDR3 DNA, CDR3 protein. The D gene is left open where the match is weak. Clone size is stated in some rows and not others, as once, few, many or a class when expanded.

j_call: TRBJ2-1; clone_size: many; v_call: TRBV28; d_call: TRBD2; cdr3_nt: TGTGCCAGCAGTCCCGGGACTAGCGGGCCTGGGTCTAGGGGGTTCTTC; cdr3_aa: CASSPGTSGPGSRGFF
j_call: TRBJ1-1; clone_size: many; v_call: TRBV29-1; d_call: TRBD1; cdr3_nt: TGCAGCGTTGGACAGGGGGGACTGGTCACTGAAGCTTTCTTT; cdr3_aa: CSVGQGGLVTEAFF
j_call: TRBJ2-5; clone_size: NA; v_call: TRBV7-9; d_call: NA; cdr3_nt: TGTGCCAGCAGCCGGGCGGGGTATTTTGGCAGACAGTACCAAGAGACCCAGTACTTC; cdr3_aa: CASSRAGYFGRQYQETQYF
j_call: TRBJ2-1; clone_size: NA; v_call: TRBV5-1; d_call: TRBD2; cdr3_nt: TGCGCCAGCAGCTTGGGACTCTGGGGGACTAGCGGGAGCAATGAGCAGTTCTTC; cdr3_aa: CASSLGLWGTSGSNEQFF
j_call: TRBJ2-3; clone_size: few; v_call: TRBV10-3; d_call: TRBD2; cdr3_nt: TGTGCCATCAGTGTGAAACCTGGGCGGGGGGGCACAGATACGCAGTATTTT; cdr3_aa: CAISVKPGRGGTDTQYF
j_call: TRBJ1-2; clone_size: once; v_call: TRBV3-1; d_call: NA; cdr3_nt: TGTGCCAGCAGCCACGTCACGGTCAATCCGATGGGCTACACCTTC; cdr3_aa: CASSHVTVNPMGYTF
j_call: TRBJ2-1; clone_size: NA; v_call: TRBV27; d_call: NA; cdr3_nt: TGTGCCAGCAGTTTTAGGCTTATTGGGGAGCAGTTCTTC; cdr3_aa: CASSFRLIGEQFF
j_call: TRBJ1-1; clone_size: few; v_call: TRBV2; d_call: NA; cdr3_nt: TGTGCCAGCAGATCGAGGGCCCGAAACCTGAACACTGAAGCTTTCTTT; cdr3_aa: CASRSRARNLNTEAFF
j_call: TRBJ2-1; clone_size: many; v_call: TRBV2; d_call: TRBD1; cdr3_nt: TGTGCCAGCCTAGGACAGGGACTTTACAATGAGCAGTTCTTC; cdr3_aa: CASLGQGLYNEQFF
j_call: TRBJ2-2; clone_size: many; v_call: TRBV5-1; d_call: NA; cdr3_nt: TGCGCCAGCAGCTTGATGAACACCGGGGAGCTGTTTTTT; cdr3_aa: CASSLMNTGELFF
j_call: TRBJ2-4; clone_size: few; v_call: TRBV7-8; d_call: NA; cdr3_nt: TGTGCCAGCAGCCCAAACAGGGTGGAGGGAGTCATTCAGTACTTC; cdr3_aa: CASSPNRVEGVIQYF
j_call: TRBJ2-2; clone_size: many; v_call: TRBV12-3/TRBV12-4; d_call: TRBD2; cdr3_nt: TGTGCCAGCAGTCCGCTAGCGGGGGCCCCGGGGACCGGGGAGCTGTTTTTT; cdr3_aa: CASSPLAGAPGTGELFF
j_call: TRBJ1-5; clone_size: few; v_call: TRBV19; d_call: TRBD1; cdr3_nt: TGTGCCAGTAGTATAGAAGGGGGCAGGGGCAATCAGCCCCAGCATTTT; cdr3_aa: CASSIEGGRGNQPQHF
j_call: TRBJ2-2; clone_size: NA; v_call: TRBV20-1; d_call: TRBD2; cdr3_nt: TGCAGTGCCGCGATAGCGGGAACCGGGGAGCTGTTTTTT; cdr3_aa: CSAAIAGTGELFF
j_call: TRBJ2-5; clone_size: NA; v_call: TRBV5-1; d_call: TRBD2; cdr3_nt: TGCGCCAGCAACGGGACTAGCGACGGAGAGACCCAGTACTTC; cdr3_aa: CASNGTSDGETQYF
j_call: TRBJ2-2; clone_size: many; v_call: TRBV28; d_call: NA; cdr3_nt: TGTGCCAGCAGAAAGGCAGCCGGGGAGCTGTTTTTT; cdr3_aa: CASRKAAGELFF
j_call: TRBJ2-1; clone_size: many; v_call: TRBV28; d_call: NA; cdr3_nt: TGTGCCAGCAGTCCCCGGGTCCAGAGGATGTTCAATGAGCAGTTCTTC; cdr3_aa: CASSPRVQRMFNEQFF
j_call: TRBJ1-2; clone_size: many; v_call: TRBV12-3/TRBV12-4; d_call: TRBD1; cdr3_nt: TGTGCCAGCAGCACGGACAGGATCTATGGCTACACCTTC; cdr3_aa: CASSTDRIYGYTF
j_call: TRBJ1-2; clone_size: few; v_call: TRBV4-1; d_call: NA; cdr3_nt: TGCGCCAGCAGCCAAGATCAGTTCAGGGTTGATGGCTACACCTTC; cdr3_aa: CASSQDQFRVDGYTF
j_call: TRBJ1-6; clone_size: NA; v_call: TRBV6-1; d_call: NA; cdr3_nt: TGTGCCAGCGGACAAAGCTCCTATAATTCACCCCTCCACTTT; cdr3_aa: CASGQSSYNSPLHF
j_call: TRBJ2-1; clone_size: many; v_call: TRBV24-1; d_call: TRBD1; cdr3_nt: TGTGCCACCAGTGATTTGCCGGACAGGAGAAAGAACAATGAGCAGTTCTTC; cdr3_aa: CATSDLPDRRKNNEQFF
j_call: TRBJ1-2; clone_size: many; v_call: TRBV18; d_call: TRBD1; cdr3_nt: TGTGCCAGCTCACCCCGGGGACAGGGGCATGGCTACACCTTC; cdr3_aa: CASSPRGQGHGYTF
j_call: TRBJ2-2; clone_size: NA; v_call: TRBV10-1; d_call: NA; cdr3_nt: TGCGCCAGCAGTGGGAATAGAAACACCGGGGAGCTGTTTTTT; cdr3_aa: CASSGNRNTGELFF
j_call: TRBJ2-3; clone_size: NA; v_call: TRBV20-1; d_call: TRBD2; cdr3_nt: TGCAGTGCTAAGGACTGGCGGGGGTTAACGCAGTATTTT; cdr3_aa: CSAKDWRGLTQYF
j_call: TRBJ1-2; clone_size: few; v_call: TRBV3-1; d_call: NA; cdr3_nt: TGTGCCAGCAGACAGACAGCTGACTACTATGGCTACACCTTC; cdr3_aa: CASRQTADYYGYTF
j_call: TRBJ1-2; clone_size: many; v_call: TRBV7-2; d_call: NA; cdr3_nt: TGTGCCAGCACACCACAGGGCTATGGCTACACCTTC; cdr3_aa: CASTPQGYGYTF